The 20 T cell receptor beta chains presented below share a single source sample, sequenced in a study of CD8 T cells in ankylosing spondylitis. No antigen has been assigned to these receptors. Broader study findings: The study identified a TCR beta motif of roughly eight highly homologous variants that appeared characteristic of ankylosing spondylitis blood.

MiXCR was run by TCRdb on the 5' RACE reads, yielding one entry per CDR3 protein. The profile covers fewer than 550,000 distinct CDR3 sequences, with approximately 5% appearing a single time and 3% to 4.5% taken by the ten largest. Sequencing used blood, either unsorted or a sorted T cell fraction (not recorded which). All receptors derive from a male donor with ankylosing spondylitis.

This clonotype was counted ten times or more. CDR3 amino acids: CASSYYRTSPGEEQYF. The DNA of the CDR3 is TGTGCCAGCAGTTATTACCGGACTAGCCCGGGGGAGGAGCAGTACTTC. V gene TRBV6-2 or TRBV6-3 combines with J gene TRBJ2-7; TRBD2 matches 8 bases. Trimming removed 3 bases from V and 7 bases from J; junction bases left unmatched: 14. Per germline, CDR1 MNHEY and CDR2 SVGEGT. The CDR3 length is 16 residues.

This clonotype was seen repeatedly, ten times or more. This rearrangement joins TRBV27 to TRBJ2-1; D gene ambiguous. The CDR3 covers 14 residues. CDR1 is MNHEY and CDR2 is SMNVEV in the germline V gene (reference sequence). The V end was cut by 3 bases, the J end by 6 bases, with 12 bases between. The CDR3 protein is CASSLARVGNEQFF. The CDR3 bases are TGTGCCAGCAGTTTGGCCCGGGTCGGCAATGAGCAGTTCTTC.

This clonotype was seen at least ten times. The rearrangement joins TRBV20-1 to TRBJ1-6, with TRBD1 as a possible D gene (5 bases). Germline V gene data show CDR1 as DFQATT and CDR2 as SNEGSKA (reference sequence). CDR3 length equals 14 residues. Between the trimmed V and J ends, which lost 1 base and 7 bases, there was a span of 11 bases. For the CDR3, the DNA is TGCAGTGCTAGAGTGGCAGGGAGCAATTCACCCCTCCACTTT. The encoded protein is CSARVAGSNSPLHF.

Many counts were recorded for this clonotype. V and J are TRBV20-1 and TRBJ2-7; D call uncertain. CDR3 size: 11 residues. Germline CDR1 is DFQATT and CDR2 is SNEGSKA (reference sequence). Trimming shortened V by 5 bases and J by 9 bases, and 14 bases separated the two germline ends. The CDR3 here is CSAPQLFRQYF. CDR3 bases: TGCAGTGCTCCCCAACTTTTCCGGCAGTACTTC.

This clonotype was recorded at least ten times. V is TRBV6-5 and J is TRBJ2-6, with no clear D. Germline CDR1 reads MNHEY; CDR2 reads SVGAGI. V lost 4 bases and J 7 bases, leaving 17 bases between the germline ends. The CDR3 is 16 amino acids. The CDR3 reads CASSFPTFTAANVLTF. The CDR3 DNA reads TGTGCCAGCAGTTTCCCAACATTTACGGCCGCCAACGTCCTGACTTTC.

The rearrangement uses TRBV6-5 and TRBJ1-1, with D hard to call. CDR3 length: 13 residues. V gave up 4 bases and J gave up 10 bases, with 16 bases separating them. Germline assignment: CDR1 MNHEY and CDR2 SVGAGI. The CDR3 coding sequence is TGTGCCAGCAGTTCCCTTCCGTATCGAGGAGCTTTCTTT. The encoded protein is CASSSLPYRGAFF.

The chain employs TRBV20-1 and TRBJ2-1, with D tentatively TRBD1 (6 bases). This CDR3 spans 13 amino acids. Trimming cost V 3 bases and J 11 bases, with 17 bases left between them. Per germline, CDR1 DFQATT and CDR2 SNEGSKA (reference sequence). The CDR3, as DNA: TGCAGTGCTAGTGGGACATCCACCCTTCAGCAGTTCTTC. This codes for CSASGTSTLQQFF.

There are many counts of this clonotype. CDR3 residues: CASSVGAGHGYTF. CDR3 bases: TGTGCCAGCAGCGTAGGCGCAGGGCATGGCTACACCTTC. The V and J genes are TRBV9 and TRBJ1-2; maybe TRBD1 (5 bases). The germline V and J ends were trimmed by 0 bases and 6 bases, with 9 bases remaining between them. This CDR3 contains 13 residues. CDR1 SGDLS and CDR2 YYNGEE come from the germline V gene.

The chain is built from TRBV6-1 and TRBJ2-3; a weak D match, TRBD2 (6 bases). Trimming removed 6 bases at V and 2 bases at J, with 18 bases between. The CDR3 totals 16 residues. Germline V gene data show CDR1 as MNHNS and CDR2 as SASEGT. The CDR3 nucleotides read TGTGCCAGCAGCCGGAAGGTCGCGGGGTACACAGATACGCAGTATTTT. Residues: CASSRKVAGYTDTQYF.

This clonotype has ten or more counts. This chain uses TRBV6-2 or TRBV6-3 with TRBJ2-6; D remains unclear. Trimming removed 5 bases at V and 2 bases at J, with 10 bases between. The CDR3 is 15 residues long. Germline V CDR1 and CDR2: MNHEY, SVGEGT. The CDR3 spells CASSLSPPGANVLTF. The CDR3 coding sequence is TGTGCCAGCAGTCTCTCTCCCCCTGGGGCCAACGTCCTGACTTTC.

This clonotype was counted only a few times. The rearrangement joins TRBV20-1 to TRBJ2-1; 9 nucleotides line up with TRBD2. V shed 6 bases, J shed 5 bases, and the junction held 8 bases outside the gene matches. Germline CDR1 and CDR2: DFQATT and SNEGSKA (reference sequence). The CDR3 spans 14 residues. This CDR3 is CSAARTSANNEQFF. The CDR3 nucleotides are TGCAGTGCCGCGAGGACTAGCGCGAACAATGAGCAGTTCTTC.

This clonotype was counted at least ten times. The genes are TRBV18 and TRBJ2-3, with D possibly being TRBD1 (6 bases). V lost 1 base, J lost 4 bases, and 18 bases lay in between. CDR3 length: 17 residues. Germline V lookup: CDR1 KGHSH, CDR2 LQKENI. The CDR3 here is CASSPLLTGTTADTQYF. CDR3 sequence (DNA): TGTGCCAGCTCACCACTTCTGACCGGGACAACCGCAGATACGCAGTATTTT.

This clonotype was counted ten times or more. This sequence joins TRBV29-1 and TRBJ1-1, with D unclear. V was pared by 4 bases and J by 0 bases, with 9 bases between. Germline assignment: CDR1 SQVTM and CDR2 ANQGSEA. CDR3 length: 13 amino acids. Here the CDR3 reads CSVVRLMNTEAFF. The CDR3 DNA is TGCAGCGTTGTAAGGTTAATGAACACTGAAGCTTTCTTT.

This clonotype has a count of ten or more. The rearrangement joins TRBV7-2 to TRBJ1-4; 8 bases are a match to TRBD1. J gave up 8 bases and V 4 bases, and 9 bases lay outside the gene matches. Germline V gene data show CDR1 as SGHTA and CDR2 as FQGNSA. The CDR3 runs 15 residues. CDR3 in DNA: TGTGCCAGCAGCTCCTCAGGGGGCGCGGAGGAAAAACTGTTTTTT. Protein sequence: CASSSSGGAEEKLFF.

This clonotype came up many times. The rearrangement joins TRBV11-2 to TRBJ2-5; the D gene is possibly TRBD2 (6 bases). From germline, CDR1 is SGHAT and CDR2 FQNNGV. The length of the CDR3 is 14 residues. Trimming removed 5 bases at V and 4 bases at J, with 14 bases between. For the CDR3, the DNA is TGTGCCAGCAGCCTCGGGGGACCGCGAGAGACCCAGTACTTC. Its translation: CASSLGGPRETQYF.

This clonotype was seen many times. V usage is TRBV7-2 and J usage is TRBJ2-3; D remains ambiguous. CDR1 and CDR2 (germline): SGHTA, FQGNSA. The CDR3 runs 13 residues. Trimming removed 4 bases from V and 0 bases from J, with 5 bases in between. The chain's CDR3 is CASSSPSTDTQYF. The CDR3 nucleotides are TGTGCCAGCAGCTCCCCCAGCACAGATACGCAGTATTTT.

This clonotype has a count of ten or more. The rearrangement joins TRBV15 to TRBJ1-5; D not resolved. This CDR3 contains 15 residues. Looked up from germline, CDR1 is LNHNV and CDR2 is YYDKDF (reference sequence). The ends were cut back, 1 base at V and 2 bases at J, with 9 bases in the middle. The CDR3 here is CATSRGMTGNQPQHF. CDR3 nucleotides: TGTGCCACCAGCAGAGGCATGACGGGCAATCAGCCCCAGCATTTT.

V usage is TRBV2 and J usage is TRBJ2-1; 12 nucleotides agree with TRBD2. CDR1 is SNHLY, CDR2 FYNNEI, per germline. CDR3 length equals 16 residues. Trimming removed 6 bases from V and 7 bases from J; junction bases left unmatched: 10. The DNA of the CDR3 is TGTGCCAGCAGGGACCTAGCGGGAGGGGGGGGAAATGAGCAGTTCTTC. Its protein is CASRDLAGGGGNEQFF.

The chain carries TRBV5-1 and TRBJ2-5, with unresolved D. The V gene lost 1 base and the J gene lost 1 base, with 8 bases spanning the gap. Germline V gene data show CDR1 as SGHRS and CDR2 as YFSETQ. This CDR3 has 14 residues. CDR3 in DNA: TGCGCCAGCAGCTTGATCACAAGCCAAGAGACCCAGTACTTC. Translating gives CASSLITSQETQYF.

This CDR3 reads CASSPSSGSSYNEQFF. CDR3 in DNA: TGTGCCAGCTCTCCTTCTAGCGGCAGCTCCTACAATGAGCAGTTCTTC. The chain recombines TRBV18 with TRBJ2-1; TRBD2 agrees at 7 bases. Looked up from germline, CDR1 is KGHSH and CDR2 is LQKENI. V lost 6 bases and J lost 0; bases outside the gene matches: 8. The length of the CDR3 is 16 residues. The full variable domain, completed using reference TRBV18 and TRBJ2-1, is NAGVMQNPRHLVRRRGQEARLRCSPMKGHSHVYWYRQLPEEGLKFMVYLQKENIIDESGMPKERFSAEFPKEGPSILRIQQVVRGDSAAYFCASSPSSGSSYNEQFFGPGTRLTVL.